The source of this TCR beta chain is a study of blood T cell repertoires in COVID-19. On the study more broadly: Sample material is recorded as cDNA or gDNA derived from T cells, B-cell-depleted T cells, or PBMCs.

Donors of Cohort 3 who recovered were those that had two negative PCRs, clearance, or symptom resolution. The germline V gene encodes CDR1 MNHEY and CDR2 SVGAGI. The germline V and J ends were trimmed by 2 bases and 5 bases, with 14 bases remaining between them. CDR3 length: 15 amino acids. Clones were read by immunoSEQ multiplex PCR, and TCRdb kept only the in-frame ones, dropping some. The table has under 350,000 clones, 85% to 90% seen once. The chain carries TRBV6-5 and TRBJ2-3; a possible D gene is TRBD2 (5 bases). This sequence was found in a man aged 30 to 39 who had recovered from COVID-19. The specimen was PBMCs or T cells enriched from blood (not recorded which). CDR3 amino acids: CASSYGAVREDTQYF. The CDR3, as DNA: TGTGCCAGCAGTTACGGCGCCGTCCGGGAAGATACGCAGTATTTT.